The source of this T cell receptor (beta chain) is a study of blood T cell repertoires in COVID-19. Study context: COVID-19 samples from acute and convalescent phases originated in the United States, Italy and Spain.

The data were produced by immunoSEQ multiplex PCR, yet TCRdb's version contains in-frame clones alone and is incomplete. Of about 110,000 clones listed, roughly 90% are singletons. The CDR3 runs to 16 residues. V was pared by 5 bases and J by 4 bases, with 10 bases of the junction left unmatched. The V gene's germline CDR1 is MGHDK and CDR2 SYGVNS. The chain carries TRBV25-1 and TRBJ1-2, with 10 nucleotides matching TRBD1. The source material was peripheral blood. The TCR was taken from a man in his forties or fifties with active or convalescent COVID-19. DNA for the CDR3: TGTGCCAGCAGTCAGCATTTAGGACAGGGGGGCTATGGCTACACCTTC. It specifies CASSQHLGQGGYGYTF.